The 22 T cell receptor beta chains presented below share a single source sample, sequenced in a study of blood T cells in healthy people across ages. It was with a sample-barcoded 5' primer and a J-beta primer mix that a second PCR of roughly 7 to 12 cycles was run. TCRdb itself ran the 5' RACE reads through MiXCR, one entry per CDR3 protein. This table has some 1,000,000 distinct CDR3 sequences, around 25% appearing once. These data are also associated with another study on T cells of mothers and their children.

What was sequenced was blood. The receptors here all came from a girl aged 2-9 years in good health.

Only a few counts were recorded for this clonotype. This rearrangement joins TRBV28 to TRBJ2-3; 7 nucleotides align to TRBD1. V was clipped by 6 bases and J by 8 bases; unmatched bases: 5. Germline values: CDR1 MDHEN, CDR2 SYDVKM. This CDR3 is built from 12 residues. The CDR3 spells CASRSTGCTQYF. The DNA for the CDR3 is TGTGCCAGCAGGTCGACAGGGTGTACGCAGTATTTT. Full variable domain (remainder filled in from reference TRBV28 and TRBJ2-3): DVKVTQSSRYLVKRTGEKVFLECVQDMDHENMFWYRQDPGLGLRLIYFSYDVKMKEKGDIPEGYSVSREKKERFSLILESASTNQTSMYLCASRSTGCTQYFGPGTRLTVL.

The gene calls are TRBV12-3 or TRBV12-4 and TRBJ2-5, with 11 positions matching TRBD2. CDR3 length: 15 residues. The ends lost 6 bases at V and 4 bases at J; junction bases unmatched: 7. CDR3 nucleotide sequence: TGTGCCAGCAGATTTAGCGGGGGGGCCTCAGAGACCCAGTACTTC. It encodes CASRFSGGASETQYF.

The chain couples TRBV3-1 to TRBJ2-5; no reliable D call. This CDR3 contains 16 residues. Germline CDR1 and CDR2: LGHDT and YNNKEL (reference sequence). Deletions cut 1 base from V and 1 base from J, with 13 bases between. For the CDR3, the DNA is TGTGCCAGCAGCCAAGGGGTTGCAGAGACCCAAGAGACCCAGTACTTC. Its protein product is CASSQGVAETQETQYF.

This clonotype was seen only a few times. The V gene is TRBV7-9, the J gene TRBJ1-2; unclear D gene. V was pared by 1 base and J by 8 bases, with 14 bases between. Germline assignment: CDR1 SEHNR and CDR2 FQNEAQ (reference sequence). CDR3 length: 14 amino acids. CDR3 DNA sequence: TGTGCCAGCAGCTTAGTAAGAAGTCAACAAGGCTACACCTTC. Protein sequence: CASSLVRSQQGYTF.

The sample holds a few counts of this clonotype. The rearrangement links TRBV6-6 to TRBJ2-5; TRBD2 agrees at 8 bases. Near its end, the DNA agrees better with TRBJ2-1, so the J call may be wrong. Germline V gene lookup returns CDR1 MNHNY and CDR2 SVGAGI (reference sequence). CDR3 length equals 13 residues. The CDR3 spells CASRPGREGEQFF. In DNA form, the CDR3 reads TGTGCCAGCAGACCCGGGAGGGAAGGTGAGCAGTTCTTC.

V gene TRBV5-1 combines with J gene TRBJ2-5; D unclear. V was cut by 2 bases and J by 2 bases, with 10 bases left in between. This CDR3 has 14 amino acids. Germline CDR1 reads SGHRS; CDR2 reads YFSETQ. CDR3 sequence: CASSFPRQQETQYF. The DNA for the CDR3 is TGCGCCAGCAGCTTTCCCCGACAACAAGAGACCCAGTACTTC.

This clonotype was counted between two and nine times. This chain uses TRBV11-2 with TRBJ2-5, with a possible D match to TRBD2 (5 bases). Trimming cost V 0 bases and J 4 bases, with 12 bases left between them. There are 15 residues in the CDR3. The germline CDR1 and CDR2 sequences are SGHAT and FQNNGV. CDR3 coding DNA: TGTGCCAGCAGCTTAGATTCGACGGGGAGAGAGACCCAGTACTTC. Residues: CASSLDSTGRETQYF.

The gene calls are TRBV4-2 and TRBJ2-4; D may be TRBD1 (6 bases). The CDR3 is 16 amino acids. Germline values: CDR1 LGHNA, CDR2 YNFKEQ. V lost 0 bases and J lost 9, with 18 bases in between. For the CDR3, the DNA is TGTGCCAGCAGCCAAGACCCCGAACAGGGTCGGATCATTCAGTACTTC. Its protein product is CASSQDPEQGRIIQYF.

V gene TRBV11-2 combines with J gene TRBJ2-5, with D perhaps assigned TRBD1 or TRBD2 (5 bases each). CDR3 length: 15 amino acids. Germline lookup yields CDR1 SGHAT and CDR2 FQNNGV. The V end lost 5 bases, the J end lost 5 bases, and 18 bases lay between the germline ends. The CDR3 here is CASSASQGTYETQYF. CDR3 bases: TGTGCCAGCAGCGCGTCTCAAGGGACCTATGAGACCCAGTACTTC.

In this sample, this clonotype turned up a few times. The chain joins TRBV28 to TRBJ2-5, with D tentatively TRBD1 (6 bases). Matching the DNA end better, TRBJ2-7 makes the J call doubtful. The CDR3 spans 18 residues. Germline CDR1 is MDHEN and CDR2 is SYDVKM. This chain's CDR3 is CASSPYQWDNSYLYEQYF. The CDR3 DNA follows: TGTGCCAGCAGTCCCTATCAATGGGACAACTCTTACCTCTACGAGCAGTACTTC.

The genes are TRBV7-9 and TRBJ2-5, with D unclear. V lost 4 bases and J 4 bases, leaving 13 bases between the germline ends. Germline CDR1 is SEHNR and CDR2 is FQNEAQ (reference sequence). The CDR3 extends over 14 amino acids. The chain's CDR3 is CASSSRLMSETQYF. CDR3 bases: TGTGCCAGCAGCTCACGCTTAATGTCAGAGACCCAGTACTTC.

The rearrangement links TRBV4-1 to TRBJ2-1, with a tentative D call TRBD1 (5 bases). V gave up 1 base and J gave up 2 bases, with 9 bases separating them. Per the germline V gene, CDR1 is MGHRA and CDR2 is YSYEKL. This CDR3 contains 15 residues. CDR3 sequence: CASSQAGPAYNEQFF. Written as DNA, the CDR3 is TGCGCCAGCAGCCAAGCAGGGCCCGCCTACAATGAGCAGTTCTTC.

The chain joins TRBV10-2 to TRBJ2-5; 7 bases are a match to TRBD2. CDR3 size: 14 residues. The junction had 6 bases not matched to a gene; V was cut back by 3 bases and J by 5 bases. Germline CDR1 WSHSY, CDR2 SAAADI. The CDR3: CASSDSGADETQYF. The CDR3 DNA is TGCGCCAGCAGTGACAGCGGGGCGGACGAGACCCAGTACTTC.

The sample holds a few counts of this clonotype. One end of the junction does not line up with germline, which may come from a read error. The chain has TRBV29-1 and TRBJ1-1; D gene uncertain. Germline V lookup: CDR1 SQVTM, CDR2 ANQGSEA. The CDR3 is made up of 11 amino acids. This chain's CDR3 is CSVTGFTGAFF. Here the CDR3 DNA reads TGCAGCGTTACTGGGTTCACTGGAGCTTTCTTT.

V gene TRBV11-1 combines with J gene TRBJ1-1; TRBD1 matches at 11 bases. Unmatched junction bases numbered 5, after V lost 5 bases and J lost 3 bases. CDR1 is SGHAT, CDR2 FQDESV, per germline (reference sequence). There are 15 residues in the CDR3. This chain's CDR3 is CASSPRDRGDTEAFF. The CDR3 DNA is TGTGCCAGCAGCCCCCGGGACAGGGGGGACACTGAAGCTTTCTTT.

The chain employs TRBV29-1 and TRBJ2-1, with D unclear. The CDR3 length is 16 residues. CDR1 is SQVTM, CDR2 ANQGSEA, per germline. Deletions cut 1 base from V and 0 bases from J, with 13 bases between. DNA for the CDR3: TGCAGCGTTGAAGGCTCCGAATATAGCTCCTACAATGAGCAGTTCTTC. Its protein product is CSVEGSEYSSYNEQFF.

This chain joins TRBV18 and TRBJ2-7, with D perhaps matching TRBD2 (5 bases). The germline gives CDR1 KGHSH, CDR2 LQKENI. This CDR3 has 16 amino acids. V gave up 4 bases and J gave up 0 bases, with 16 bases separating them. The CDR3 protein is CASSLPNGERSYEQYF. The CDR3 DNA follows: TGTGCCAGCTCACTACCCAACGGGGAACGCTCCTACGAGCAGTACTTC.

The gene calls are TRBV4-1 and TRBJ2-5; D possibly corresponds to TRBD1 (5 bases). The germline V gene has CDR1 MGHRA and CDR2 YSYEKL. V was pared by 2 bases and J by 1 base, with 17 bases between. The length of the CDR3 is 17 residues. The CDR3 reads CASSQPGRQFSQETQYF. In DNA form, the CDR3 reads TGCGCCAGCAGCCAACCAGGGCGGCAGTTCAGCCAAGAGACCCAGTACTTC.

This clonotype was found a few times. An end of the junction differs from the germline gene, which may be a read error. The chain has TRBV6-6 and TRBJ2-1; the D gene is possibly TRBD2 (6 bases). CDR1 and CDR2 (germline): MNHNY, SVGAGI (reference sequence). The CDR3 has 14 amino acids. The DNA of the CDR3 is TGTGCCAGCAGTTACTCTACTTGGGGGGAGACCCAGTGCTTC. Translating it yields CASSYSTWGETQCF.

The gene calls are TRBV7-9 and TRBJ2-1; TRBD2 is a possible D gene (5 bases). The CDR3 loop spans 14 amino acids. V lost 0 bases, J lost 8 bases, and 11 bases lay in between. Germline assignment: CDR1 SEHNR and CDR2 FQNEAQ (reference sequence). For the CDR3, the DNA is TGTGCCAGCAGCTTAGCGAGGGCTAACGATGAGCAGTTCTTC. Translation: CASSLARANDEQFF.

The chain employs TRBV18 and TRBJ2-5; possibly TRBD2 for D (6 bases). The last part of the DNA fits TRBJ2-1 better; the J call may be wrong. This CDR3 region has 14 residues. Germline CDR1 reads KGHSH; CDR2 reads LQKENI. The CDR3 DNA sequence: TGTGCCAGCTCACCATGGGGCGGGATACGAGAGCAGTTCTTC. Its translation is CASSPWGGIREQFF.

The chain links TRBV6-1 to TRBJ1-6; D remains ambiguous. V shed 4 bases and J shed 9 bases, with 16 bases lying between them. The CDR3 contains 15 residues. Germline V gene lookup returns CDR1 MNHNS and CDR2 SASEGT. The CDR3 DNA reads as TGTGCCAGCAGTGCCTCCGGGGATTCGTGTTCACCCCTCCACTTT. This codes for CASSASGDSCSPLHF.